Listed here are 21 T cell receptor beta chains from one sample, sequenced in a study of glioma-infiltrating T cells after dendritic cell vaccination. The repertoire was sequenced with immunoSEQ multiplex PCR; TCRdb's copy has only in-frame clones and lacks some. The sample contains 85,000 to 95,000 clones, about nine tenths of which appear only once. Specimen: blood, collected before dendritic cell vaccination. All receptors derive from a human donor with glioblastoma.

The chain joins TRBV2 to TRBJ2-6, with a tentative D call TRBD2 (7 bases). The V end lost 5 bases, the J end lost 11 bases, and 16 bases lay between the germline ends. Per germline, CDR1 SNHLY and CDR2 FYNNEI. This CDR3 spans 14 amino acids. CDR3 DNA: TGTGCCAGCAGTCTGAAGGGGGGGAGTTACGTCCTGACTTTC. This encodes CASSLKGGSYVLTF.

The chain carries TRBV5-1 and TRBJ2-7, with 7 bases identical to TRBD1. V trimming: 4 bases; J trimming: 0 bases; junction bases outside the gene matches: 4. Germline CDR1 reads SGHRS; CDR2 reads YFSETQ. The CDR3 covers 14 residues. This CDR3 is CASSGGTDSYEQYF. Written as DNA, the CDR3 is TGCGCCAGCAGCGGTGGGACAGACTCCTACGAGCAGTACTTC.

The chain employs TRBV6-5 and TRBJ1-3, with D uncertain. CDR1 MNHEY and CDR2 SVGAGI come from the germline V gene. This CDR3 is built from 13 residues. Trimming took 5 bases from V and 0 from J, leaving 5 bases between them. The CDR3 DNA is TGTGCCAGCAGTGCGAACTCTGGAAACACCATATATTTT. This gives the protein CASSANSGNTIYF.

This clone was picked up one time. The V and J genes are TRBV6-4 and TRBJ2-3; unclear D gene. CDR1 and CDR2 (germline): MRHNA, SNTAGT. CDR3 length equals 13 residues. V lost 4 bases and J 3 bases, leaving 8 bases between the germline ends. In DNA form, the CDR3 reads TGTGCCAGCAGTGCAACTGGTACAGATACGCAGTATTTT. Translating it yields CASSATGTDTQYF.

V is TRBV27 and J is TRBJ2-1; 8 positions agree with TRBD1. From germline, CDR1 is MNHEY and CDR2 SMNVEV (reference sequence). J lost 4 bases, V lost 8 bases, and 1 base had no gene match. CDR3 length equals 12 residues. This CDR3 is CASRDRYNEQFF. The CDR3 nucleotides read TGTGCCAGCCGGGACAGGTACAATGAGCAGTTCTTC.

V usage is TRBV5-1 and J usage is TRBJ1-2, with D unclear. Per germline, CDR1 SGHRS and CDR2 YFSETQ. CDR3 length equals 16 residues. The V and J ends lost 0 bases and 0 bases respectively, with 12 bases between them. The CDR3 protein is CASSLGSLTTNYGYTF. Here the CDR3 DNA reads TGCGCCAGCAGCTTGGGGTCCCTGACAACTAACTATGGCTACACCTTC.

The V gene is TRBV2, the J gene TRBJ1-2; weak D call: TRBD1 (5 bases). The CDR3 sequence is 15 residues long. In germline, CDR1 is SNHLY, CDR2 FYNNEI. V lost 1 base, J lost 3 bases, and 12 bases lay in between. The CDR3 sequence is CASSEEGRVDYGYTF. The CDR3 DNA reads TGTGCCAGCAGTGAAGAAGGCAGGGTGGACTATGGCTACACCTTC.

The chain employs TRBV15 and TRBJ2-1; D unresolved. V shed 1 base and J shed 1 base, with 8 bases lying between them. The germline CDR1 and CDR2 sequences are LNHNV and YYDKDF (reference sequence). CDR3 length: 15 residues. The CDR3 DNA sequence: TGTGCCACCAGCAGAGGGCAGGTTTCCTACAATGAGCAGTTCTTC. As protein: CATSRGQVSYNEQFF.

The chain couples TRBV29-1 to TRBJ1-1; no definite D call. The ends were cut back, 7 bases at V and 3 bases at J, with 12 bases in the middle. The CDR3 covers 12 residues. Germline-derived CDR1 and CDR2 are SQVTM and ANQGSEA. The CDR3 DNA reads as TGCAGCGCCCGTGACGGGTACACTGAAGCTTTCTTT. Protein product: CSARDGYTEAFF.

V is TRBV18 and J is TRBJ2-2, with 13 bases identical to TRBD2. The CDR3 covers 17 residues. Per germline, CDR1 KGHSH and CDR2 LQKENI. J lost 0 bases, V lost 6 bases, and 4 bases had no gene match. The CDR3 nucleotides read TGTGCCAGCTCGCCGACTAGCGGGAGGACGAACACCGGGGAGCTGTTTTTT. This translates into CASSPTSGRTNTGELFF.

The CDR3 nucleotides read TGTGCCAGCAAACAGACGGGAGAGGCAGATACGCAGTATTTT. Encoded protein: CASKQTGEADTQYF. The chain combines TRBV15 with TRBJ2-3; possibly TRBD2 for D (6 bases). This CDR3 has 14 amino acids. V was trimmed by 10 bases and J by 4 bases, leaving 18 bases between them. The V gene's germline CDR1 is LNHNV and CDR2 YYDKDF (reference sequence). The full variable domain, its missing parts supplied by reference TRBV15 and TRBJ2-3, is DAMVIQNPRYQVTQFGKPVTLSCSQTLNHNVMYWYQQKSSQAPKLLFHYYDKDFNNEADTPDNFQSRRPNTSFCFLDIRSPGLGDTAMYLCASKQTGEADTQYFGPGTRLTVL.

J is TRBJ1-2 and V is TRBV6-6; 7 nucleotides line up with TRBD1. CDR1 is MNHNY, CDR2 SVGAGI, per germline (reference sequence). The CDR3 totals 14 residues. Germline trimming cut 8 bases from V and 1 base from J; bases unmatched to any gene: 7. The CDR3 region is CASRDSGNNYGYTF. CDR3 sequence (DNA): TGTGCCAGCCGGGACAGTGGAAATAACTATGGCTACACCTTC.

CDR3 in DNA: TGCGCCAGCAGCAGAACGACAGGCCAATCTAATGAAAAACTGTTTTTT. Residues: CASSRTTGQSNEKLFF. This sequence joins TRBV5-1 and TRBJ1-4; D might be TRBD1 (6 bases). Germline V gene data show CDR1 as SGHRS and CDR2 as YFSETQ. The CDR3 totals 16 residues. Trimming removed 4 bases at V and 3 bases at J, with 16 bases between.

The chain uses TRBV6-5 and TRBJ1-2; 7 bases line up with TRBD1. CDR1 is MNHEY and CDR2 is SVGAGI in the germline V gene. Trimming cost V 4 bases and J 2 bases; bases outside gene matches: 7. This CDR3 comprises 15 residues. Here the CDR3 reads CASSSARGRNYGYTF. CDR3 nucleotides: TGTGCCAGCAGTTCGGCAAGGGGGCGGAACTATGGCTACACCTTC.

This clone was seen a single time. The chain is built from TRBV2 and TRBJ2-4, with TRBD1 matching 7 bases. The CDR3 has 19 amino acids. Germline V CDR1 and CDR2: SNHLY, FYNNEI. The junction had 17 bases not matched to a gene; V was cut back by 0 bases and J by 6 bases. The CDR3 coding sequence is TGTGCCAGCAGTGAAGCAAGGACAGGATCGTTCCTAAGGGGAAACATTCAGTACTTC. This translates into CASSEARTGSFLRGNIQYF.

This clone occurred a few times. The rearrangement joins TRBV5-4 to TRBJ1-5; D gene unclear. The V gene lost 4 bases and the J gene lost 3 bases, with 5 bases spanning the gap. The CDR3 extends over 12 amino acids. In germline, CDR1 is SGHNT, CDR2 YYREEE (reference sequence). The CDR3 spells CASSEDNQPQHF. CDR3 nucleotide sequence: TGTGCCAGCAGCGAGGACAATCAGCCCCAGCATTTT.

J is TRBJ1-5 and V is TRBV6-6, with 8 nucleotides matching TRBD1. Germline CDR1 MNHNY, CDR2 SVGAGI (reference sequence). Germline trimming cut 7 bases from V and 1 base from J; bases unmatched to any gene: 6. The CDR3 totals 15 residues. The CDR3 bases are TGTGCCAGCACCAGACAGGGGAAAAGCAATCAGCCCCAGCATTTT. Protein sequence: CASTRQGKSNQPQHF.

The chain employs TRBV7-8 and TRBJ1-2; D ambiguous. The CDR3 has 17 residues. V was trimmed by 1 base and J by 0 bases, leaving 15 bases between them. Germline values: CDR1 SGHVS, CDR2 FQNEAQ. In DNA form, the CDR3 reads TGTGCCAGCAGCTTAGATGGGAGGGCTGGAGCTAACTATGGCTACACCTTC. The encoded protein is CASSLDGRAGANYGYTF. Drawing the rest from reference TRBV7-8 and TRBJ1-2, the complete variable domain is GAGVSQSPRYKVAKRGQDVALRCDPISGHVSLFWYQQALGQGPEFLTYFQNEAQLDKSGLPSDRFFAERPEGSVSTLKIQRTQQEDSAVYLCASSLDGRAGANYGYTFGSGTRLTVV.

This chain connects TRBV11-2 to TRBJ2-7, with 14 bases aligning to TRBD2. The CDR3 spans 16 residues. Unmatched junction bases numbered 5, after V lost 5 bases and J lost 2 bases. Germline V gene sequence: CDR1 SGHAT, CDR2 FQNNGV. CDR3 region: CASSPGTSGSTYEQYF. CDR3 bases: TGTGCCAGCAGCCCCGGGACTAGCGGGAGCACCTACGAGCAGTACTTC.

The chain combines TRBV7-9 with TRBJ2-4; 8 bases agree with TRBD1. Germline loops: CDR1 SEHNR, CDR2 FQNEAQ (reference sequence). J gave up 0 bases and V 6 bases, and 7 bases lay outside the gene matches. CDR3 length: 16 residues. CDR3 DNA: TGTGCCAGCAGTTACCAGGGGGCTCCAGCCAAAAACATTCAGTACTTC. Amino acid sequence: CASSYQGAPAKNIQYF.

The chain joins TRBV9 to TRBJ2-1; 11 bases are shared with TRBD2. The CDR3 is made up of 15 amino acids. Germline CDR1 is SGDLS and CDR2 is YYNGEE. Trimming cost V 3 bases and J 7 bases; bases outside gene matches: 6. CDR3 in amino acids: CASSGLAGGGNEQFF. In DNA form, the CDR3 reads TGTGCCAGCAGCGGCCTAGCGGGAGGTGGTAATGAGCAGTTCTTC.